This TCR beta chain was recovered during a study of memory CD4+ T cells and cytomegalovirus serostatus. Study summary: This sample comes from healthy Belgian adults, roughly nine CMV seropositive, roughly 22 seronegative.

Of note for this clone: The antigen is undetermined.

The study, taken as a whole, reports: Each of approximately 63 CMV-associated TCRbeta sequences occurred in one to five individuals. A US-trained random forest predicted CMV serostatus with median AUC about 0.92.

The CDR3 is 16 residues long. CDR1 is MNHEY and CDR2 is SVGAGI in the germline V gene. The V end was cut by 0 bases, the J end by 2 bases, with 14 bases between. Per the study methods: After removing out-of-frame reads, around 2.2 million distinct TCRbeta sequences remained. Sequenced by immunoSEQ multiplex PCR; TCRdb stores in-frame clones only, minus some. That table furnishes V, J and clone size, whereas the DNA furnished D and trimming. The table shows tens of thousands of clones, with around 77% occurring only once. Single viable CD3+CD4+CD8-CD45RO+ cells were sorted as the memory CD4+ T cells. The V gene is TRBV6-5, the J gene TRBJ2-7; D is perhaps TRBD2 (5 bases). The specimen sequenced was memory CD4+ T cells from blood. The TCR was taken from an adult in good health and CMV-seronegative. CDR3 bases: TGTGCCAGCAGTTACTCGAGGGCAACAATAACCTACGAGCAGTACTTC. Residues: CASSYSRATITYEQYF.